This T cell receptor (beta chain) was captured in a study of T cell responses to AZD1222 COVID-19 vaccine. Notes on the study in general: Epitopes outside B.1.351 and B.1.1.7 mutated regions reportedly drew nearly half of spike TCRs.

The V end lost 6 bases, the J end lost 2 bases, and 16 bases lay between the germline ends. Germline values: CDR1 MNHNY, CDR2 SVGAGI (reference sequence). The CDR3 spans 15 residues. TCRdb keeps only in-frame clones here, not all; method: immunoSEQ multiplex PCR. This sample has about 110,000 clones, with roughly 87% found just once. As regards this clone: What it binds is unknown.

The chain has TRBV6-6 and TRBJ1-1; D ambiguous. This sequence was found in an adult in good health. The starting material was peripheral blood, obtained on day 0 of MenACWY control vaccination. For the CDR3, the DNA is TGTGCCAGCAGGCCAGGACCGACACTAAACACTGAAGCTTTCTTT. Translated, it gives CASRPGPTLNTEAFF.